This entry concerns a single TCR beta chain. Here immunoSEQ multiplex PCR was the method, and the copy in TCRdb shows in-frame clones only, minus some. Of 980,000 or so clones in the sample, approximately 76% are singletons; the top ten hold over 1.3%. Negatively enriched CD4+ T cells were divided by CD45RA into naive and memory. This CDR3 has 15 residues. J was trimmed by 4 bases and V by 5 bases; bases with no gene match: 7. Germline values: CDR1 SGHTA, CDR2 FQGNSA. The record originates from a study of shared clonotypes between healthy human individuals. The receptor was derived from a man aged 18 to 30 in good health. The chain recombines TRBV7-2 with TRBJ1-3; 8 positions agree with TRBD1. The specimen sequenced was memory CD4+ T cells sorted from blood. Documented subset: CD45RA-negative fraction. The CDR3 bases are TGTGCCAGCAGCCCACGGACAGGGTCCGGAAACACCATATATTTT. Translated: CASSPRTGSGNTIYF.